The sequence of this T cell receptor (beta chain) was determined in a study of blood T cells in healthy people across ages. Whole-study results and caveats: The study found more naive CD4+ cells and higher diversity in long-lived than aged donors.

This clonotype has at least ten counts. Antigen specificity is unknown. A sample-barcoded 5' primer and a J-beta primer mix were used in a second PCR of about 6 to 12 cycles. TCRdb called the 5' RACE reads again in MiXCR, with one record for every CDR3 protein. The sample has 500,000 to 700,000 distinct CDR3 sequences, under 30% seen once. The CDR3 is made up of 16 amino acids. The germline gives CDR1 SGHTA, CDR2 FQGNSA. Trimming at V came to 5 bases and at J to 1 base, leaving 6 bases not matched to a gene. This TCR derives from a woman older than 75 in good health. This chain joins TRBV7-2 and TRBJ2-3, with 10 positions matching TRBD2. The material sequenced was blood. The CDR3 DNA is TGTGCCAGCAGCCCGCACCTAGCGGGGGGCACAGATACGCAGTATTTT. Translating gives CASSPHLAGGTDTQYF.